Included here is one T cell receptor (beta chain) sequence, with context. Its matching antigen is unknown. Generated by immunoSEQ multiplex PCR, the TCRdb table keeps only in-frame clones and is missing some. The sample holds tens of thousands of clones, about 95% seen once. This entry comes from a study of T cells in tuberculosis. On the study more broadly: The T cells targeted glucose monomycolate, a mycobacterial lipid, via CD1B. Study results and limitations: The TCR-beta difference was not significant; alpha differences partly reflected length.

At study entry, adolescents had tuberculin skin tests and IGRA screening. Trimming took 5 bases from V and 2 from J; bases not matched to a gene: 8. The CDR3 runs 16 residues. CDR1 and CDR2 (germline): SGHDT, YYEEEE. The J gene is TRBJ2-7, the V gene TRBV5-6, with 12 positions matching TRBD2. The source is a donor aged 10 to 29 with latent tuberculosis or without tuberculosis infection. The sample consisted of PBMCs. DNA of the CDR3: TGTGCCAGCAGGCCCACTAGCGGGGGGAGCCCCTACGAGCAGTACGTC. Amino acid sequence: CASRPTSGGSPYEQYV.